The 32 T cell receptor beta chains in this list originate from one sample, sequenced in a study of blood T cells in healthy people across ages. Then a second PCR, running roughly 7 to 11 cycles, was carried out with a sample-barcoded 5' primer and a J-beta primer mix. Via MiXCR, TCRdb re-called the 5' RACE reads, giving one row per CDR3 protein. The table records about 570,000 distinct CDR3 sequences, roughly 29% of them present only once. Sample: blood. Receptors were obtained from a woman aged 70-85 years in good health.

This rearrangement joins TRBV5-1 to TRBJ1-1, with 8 nucleotides matching TRBD1. Trimming cost V 7 bases and J 0 bases; bases outside gene matches: 11. This CDR3 spans 16 amino acids. CDR1 SGHRS and CDR2 YFSETQ come from the germline V gene. The CDR3: CASLPGAGGMNTEAFF. In DNA, the CDR3 is TGCGCCAGCCTACCTGGGGCAGGGGGCATGAACACTGAAGCTTTCTTT.

This chain connects TRBV5-1 to TRBJ2-1; tentative D call: TRBD2 (6 bases). CDR1 is SGHRS, CDR2 YFSETQ, per germline. CDR3 length equals 15 residues. V was shortened by 3 bases and J by 0 bases, with 10 bases between the two germline ends. The CDR3 nucleotides are TGCGCCAGCAGCTCCGGGAGTAGCTCCTACAATGAGCAGTTCTTC. This gives the protein CASSSGSSSYNEQFF.

This chain uses TRBV6-2 or TRBV6-3 with TRBJ2-7; D not certain. Germline-derived CDR1 and CDR2 are MNHEY and SVGEGT. The CDR3 is 11 amino acids. Trimming cost V 5 bases and J 2 bases, with 4 bases left between them. In DNA form, the CDR3 reads TGTGCCAGCAGTGGTACCTACGAGCAGTACTTC. Encoded protein: CASSGTYEQYF.

In its sample, this clonotype was seen a few times. The V call is TRBV5-1, the J call TRBJ1-1; 7 bases line up with TRBD1. Trimming took 0 bases from V and 2 from J; bases not matched to a gene: 7. CDR1 is SGHRS and CDR2 is YFSETQ in the germline V gene. This CDR3 has 16 amino acids. CDR3 nucleotides: TGCGCCAGCAGCTTGGATCCGACAGGGTCCAACACTGAAGCTTTCTTT. This encodes CASSLDPTGSNTEAFF.

This chain links TRBV7-9 with TRBJ2-3; D may be TRBD2 (6 bases). Trimming stripped 3 bases from V and 2 bases from J, with 9 bases between. The CDR3 runs 14 residues. The germline gives CDR1 SEHNR, CDR2 FQNEAQ (reference sequence). Written as DNA, the CDR3 is TGTGCCAGCAGCTTTGGGACTGCCACAGATACGCAGTATTTT. Amino acid sequence: CASSFGTATDTQYF.

This clonotype was recorded a few times. The rearrangement joins TRBV5-1 to TRBJ2-5, with 7 bases aligning to TRBD2. Germline V CDR1 and CDR2: SGHRS, YFSETQ. The CDR3 covers 15 residues. V was clipped by 1 base and J by 3 bases; unmatched bases: 6. The DNA of the CDR3 is TGCGCCAGCAGCTTGTTTACTAGCGCGGAAGAGACCCAGTACTTC. This sequence encodes CASSLFTSAEETQYF.

This clonotype was seen only once. The CDR3 region has the DNA TGTGCCAGCTCACCGTTTGGGACAGGGACTGGAGAGCAGTACTTC. As protein: CASSPFGTGTGEQYF. The chain has TRBV18 and TRBJ2-7; 9 bases agree with TRBD1. Germline assignment: CDR1 KGHSH and CDR2 LQKENI. This CDR3 has 15 amino acids. With V trimmed by 3 bases and J by 7 bases, 10 bases remained unmatched.

This clonotype turned up a few times. V is TRBV7-2 and J is TRBJ1-2; tentative D call: TRBD1 (5 bases). The CDR3 sequence is 13 residues long. The V gene lost 0 bases and the J gene lost 7 bases, with 9 bases spanning the gap. Germline V gene sequence: CDR1 SGHTA, CDR2 FQGNSA. Here the CDR3 DNA reads TGTGCCAGCAGCTTAGCGACGGGGCTTGGCTACACCTTC. Protein product: CASSLATGLGYTF.

This clonotype was counted between two and nine times. This rearrangement joins TRBV6-2 or TRBV6-3 to TRBJ2-6; either TRBD1 or TRBD2 may fit D (5 bases each). Per germline, CDR1 MNHEY and CDR2 SVGEGT. This CDR3 is 16 amino acids long. V was shortened by 5 bases and J by 0 bases, with 11 bases between the two germline ends. CDR3 region: CASSRDASSGANVLTF. The CDR3, as DNA: TGTGCCAGCAGTCGGGACGCAAGCTCTGGGGCCAACGTCCTGACTTTC.

This chain uses TRBV3-1 with TRBJ1-4; D might be TRBD1 (6 bases). The CDR3 runs 13 residues. Germline-derived CDR1 and CDR2 are LGHDT and YNNKEL (reference sequence). The V and J ends lost 4 bases and 11 bases respectively, with 14 bases between them. Here the CDR3 reads CASSLLRRGKLFF. The CDR3 nucleotides read TGTGCCAGCAGCCTCCTCCGGAGGGGGAAACTGTTTTTT.

On this clonotype: It may be a read error: a sequence one base away is much more abundant. The CDR3 here is CASSADCGPYNEQFF. The CDR3 DNA reads TGCGCCAGCAGCGCCGACTGTGGCCCCTACAATGAGCAGTTCTTC. This sequence joins TRBV5-1 and TRBJ2-1; D is undetermined. Germline-derived CDR1 and CDR2 are SGHRS and YFSETQ. The CDR3 covers 15 residues. Trimming cost V 4 bases and J 2 bases, with 13 bases left between them.

This clonotype has only a few counts. This rearrangement joins TRBV6-5 to TRBJ1-1, with D unclear. CDR3 length: 13 amino acids. V lost 0 bases, J lost 5 bases, and 7 bases lay in between. CDR1 and CDR2 from the germline V gene are MNHEY and SVGAGI. DNA of the CDR3: TGTGCCAGCAGTTACTCGCTTAGTACTGAAGCTTTCTTT. This translates into CASSYSLSTEAFF.

This clonotype was found a few times. This chain links TRBV7-9 with TRBJ2-7, with 8 nucleotides matching TRBD1. Germline V gene sequence: CDR1 SEHNR, CDR2 FQNEAQ (reference sequence). The CDR3 runs to 15 residues. V trimming: 5 bases; J trimming: 2 bases; junction bases outside the gene matches: 8. CDR3 coding DNA: TGTGCCAGCAGCACGTGGACAGGGAACACCTACGAGCAGTACTTC. Translation: CASSTWTGNTYEQYF.

This chain uses TRBV29-1 with TRBJ1-1; TRBD1 is a possible D gene (6 bases). V was cut by 0 bases and J by 0 bases, with 11 bases left in between. CDR1 and CDR2 from the germline V gene are SQVTM and ANQGSEA. This CDR3 comprises 15 residues. This CDR3 reads CSVEEGRTVNTEAFF. The CDR3 nucleotides read TGCAGCGTTGAAGAAGGGAGGACAGTGAACACTGAAGCTTTCTTT.

The chain links TRBV18 to TRBJ2-1; the D is unclear. The V and J ends lost 3 bases and 0 bases respectively, with 9 bases between them. The length of the CDR3 is 15 residues. Germline-derived CDR1 and CDR2 are KGHSH and LQKENI. This CDR3 is CASSPQASSYNEQFF. For the CDR3, the DNA is TGTGCCAGCTCACCTCAGGCCAGCTCCTACAATGAGCAGTTCTTC.

This clonotype was counted at least ten times. The rearrangement joins TRBV4-3 to TRBJ1-2; 9 bases are shared with TRBD1. Germline V gene lookup returns CDR1 LGHNA and CDR2 YSLEER. The CDR3 covers 15 residues. The V gene end was trimmed by 6 bases and the J gene end by 4 bases; junction bases not matched to a gene: 9. CDR3 region: CASSQIRTGVYGYTF. The CDR3 nucleotides are TGCGCCAGCAGTCAGATACGGACAGGGGTCTATGGCTACACCTTC.

The rearrangement uses TRBV10-3 and TRBJ2-5; the D is unclear. Matching the DNA end better, TRBJ2-1 makes the J call doubtful. The CDR3 consists of 12 residues. Germline V gives CDR1 ENHRY, CDR2 SYGVKD. CDR3 region: CAISEFVAEQFF. In nucleotides, the CDR3 is TGTGCCATCAGTGAGTTTGTAGCAGAGCAGTTCTTC.

The chain has TRBV4-1 and TRBJ2-4; D possibly corresponds to TRBD1 (5 bases). The CDR3 spans 15 residues. V was pared by 2 bases and J by 10 bases, with 18 bases between. From germline, CDR1 is MGHRA and CDR2 YSYEKL. CDR3 DNA sequence: TGCGCCAGCAGCCAACTGACAGACCAGAAGACTATTCAGTACTTC. This sequence encodes CASSQLTDQKTIQYF.

The V gene is TRBV5-1, the J gene TRBJ2-3, with a possible D match to TRBD1 (5 bases). V dropped 3 bases and J dropped 0 bases, with 14 bases sitting between them. The CDR3 totals 16 residues. Germline V gene lookup returns CDR1 SGHRS and CDR2 YFSETQ. The CDR3 reads CASSSDNSYSTDTQYF. The CDR3 DNA reads as TGCGCCAGCAGCTCGGACAATTCGTATAGCACAGATACGCAGTATTTT.

This clonotype has only a few counts. The chain has TRBV20-1 and TRBJ1-6, with D uncertain. The CDR3 contains 13 residues. V was pared by 4 bases and J by 7 bases, with 11 bases between. Germline values: CDR1 DFQATT, CDR2 SNEGSKA (reference sequence). CDR3 residues: CSATWGGNSPLHF. The CDR3 DNA is TGCAGTGCTACTTGGGGAGGGAATTCACCCCTCCACTTT.

This clonotype was counted a few times. The chain recombines TRBV7-2 with TRBJ2-7; possibly TRBD2 for D (6 bases). Germline V gene sequence: CDR1 SGHTA, CDR2 FQGNSA. The CDR3 contains 16 residues. The V and J ends lost 5 bases and 5 bases respectively, with 22 bases between them. CDR3 amino acids: CASSPTRELVGHEQYF. Written as DNA, the CDR3 is TGTGCCAGCAGCCCTACCCGGGAGCTAGTTGGCCACGAGCAGTACTTC.

V gene TRBV3-1 combines with J gene TRBJ2-5; TRBD1 matches 11 bases. This CDR3 is 16 amino acids long. Germline lookup yields CDR1 LGHDT and CDR2 YNNKEL (reference sequence). Trimming at V came to 1 base and at J to 6 bases, leaving 7 bases not matched to a gene. The CDR3 is CASSQGGTGGRKTQYF. The CDR3 nucleotides are TGTGCCAGCAGCCAAGGGGGGACAGGGGGTAGGAAGACCCAGTACTTC.

V usage is TRBV7-2 and J usage is TRBJ2-2; D is perhaps TRBD1 (5 bases). CDR1 and CDR2 from the germline V gene are SGHTA and FQGNSA. The V and J ends lost 2 bases and 6 bases respectively, with 7 bases between them. This CDR3 contains 13 residues. The CDR3 bases are TGTGCCAGCAGCTTATTCAGGGCCGGGGAGCTGTTTTTT. Translated: CASSLFRAGELFF.

This clonotype appeared a few times. The genes are TRBV18 and TRBJ1-3; D is undetermined. V lost 3 bases to trimming and J lost 4 bases, with 13 bases between them. CDR1 and CDR2 from the germline V gene are KGHSH and LQKENI. The CDR3 sequence is 15 residues long. CDR3: CASSPRLTSGNTIYF. The CDR3, as DNA: TGTGCCAGCTCACCGCGTCTGACCTCCGGAAACACCATATATTTT.

J is TRBJ2-5 and V is TRBV20-1; TRBD1 agrees at 8 bases. The J call may not be correct, given that the DNA end is closer to TRBJ2-7. Germline V lookup: CDR1 DFQATT, CDR2 SNEGSKA (reference sequence). The CDR3 spans 14 residues. For the CDR3, the DNA is TGCAGTGCCCGAGTCGTACAGGGGGAGTACGAGCAGTACTTC. It yields the protein CSARVVQGEYEQYF.

This chain uses TRBV20-1 with TRBJ2-7, with D perhaps TRBD1 or TRBD2 (5 bases each). This CDR3 is built from 12 residues. Deletions cut 7 bases from V and 3 bases from J, with 13 bases between. Germline V CDR1 and CDR2: DFQATT, SNEGSKA (reference sequence). CDR3 residues: CSGSGDVYEQYF. The CDR3 nucleotides are TGCAGTGGGAGTGGGGACGTCTACGAGCAGTACTTC.

This clonotype was detected many times. The chain recombines TRBV12-3 or TRBV12-4 with TRBJ1-6; D is unclear. There are 12 residues in the CDR3. V was trimmed by 6 bases and J by 13 bases, leaving 13 bases between them. This chain's CDR3 is CASSLEVGPLHF. CDR3 coding DNA: TGTGCCAGCAGCCTTGAGGTGGGGCCCCTCCACTTT.

This clonotype was seen more than once but under ten times. The chain is built from TRBV7-3 and TRBJ2-1, with no clear D. CDR1 and CDR2 from the germline V gene are SGHTA and FQGTGA. V lost 6 bases and J 5 bases, leaving 17 bases between the germline ends. This CDR3 comprises 15 residues. The CDR3 protein is CASSTTSDRNNEQFF. As DNA, the CDR3 is TGTGCCAGCAGTACGACGTCCGATCGGAACAATGAGCAGTTCTTC.

This clonotype turned up a few times. The gene calls are TRBV4-1 and TRBJ2-1; no definite D call. The CDR3 runs 12 residues. V lost 3 bases, J lost 10 bases, and 10 bases lay in between. Germline V gene lookup returns CDR1 MGHRA and CDR2 YSYEKL. The CDR3: CASSQAKGEQFF. CDR3 DNA: TGCGCCAGCAGCCAGGCGAAAGGGGAGCAGTTCTTC.

This chain joins TRBV6-5 and TRBJ1-2; D possibly corresponds to TRBD1 (5 bases). Germline loops: CDR1 MNHEY, CDR2 SVGAGI. CDR3 size: 14 residues. Trimming cost V 6 bases and J 4 bases, with 15 bases left between them. The CDR3 protein is CASSFRRGPYGYTF. In nucleotides, the CDR3 is TGTGCCAGCAGCTTCCGGAGGGGACCCTATGGCTACACCTTC.

The sample holds a few counts of this clonotype. V usage is TRBV5-6 and J usage is TRBJ1-4; D is unresolved. The CDR3 contains 13 residues. Germline loops: CDR1 SGHDT, CDR2 YYEEEE. V was pared by 0 bases and J by 4 bases, with 4 bases between. CDR3 nucleotides: TGTGCCAGCAGCTTGGTTCTTAATGAAAAACTGTTTTTT. Residues: CASSLVLNEKLFF.

The V gene is TRBV12-5, the J gene TRBJ1-4; D is perhaps TRBD1 (5 bases). V was pared by 2 bases and J by 0 bases, with 13 bases between. The CDR3 extends over 17 amino acids. Germline-derived CDR1 and CDR2 are LGHNT and FRNRAP. The DNA for the CDR3 is TGTGCTAGTGGTTTGACACGGGGCCTTGCAACTAATGAAAAACTGTTTTTT. Translated, it gives CASGLTRGLATNEKLFF.